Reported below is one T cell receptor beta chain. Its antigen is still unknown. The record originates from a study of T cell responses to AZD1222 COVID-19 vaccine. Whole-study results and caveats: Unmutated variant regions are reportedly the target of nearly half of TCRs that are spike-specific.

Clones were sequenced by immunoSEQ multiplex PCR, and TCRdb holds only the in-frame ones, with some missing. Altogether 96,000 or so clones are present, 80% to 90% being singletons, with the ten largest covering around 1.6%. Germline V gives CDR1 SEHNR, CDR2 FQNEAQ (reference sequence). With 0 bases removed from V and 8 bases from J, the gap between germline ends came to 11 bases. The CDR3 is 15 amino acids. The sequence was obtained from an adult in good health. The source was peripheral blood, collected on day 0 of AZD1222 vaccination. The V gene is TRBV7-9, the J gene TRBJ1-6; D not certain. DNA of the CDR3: TGTGCCAGCAGCTTAGCGGGAGCTCGCGATTCACCCCTCCACTTT. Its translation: CASSLAGARDSPLHF.